One sample yielded the 3 T cell receptor beta chains listed below, sequenced in a study of regulatory T cells in long-lasting Graves disease. Specified time point: newly diagnosed GD, antithyroid drugs for less than 3 months. Isolated PBMC RNA provided the starting material for the TCR library. Building the TCR beta libraries relied on iRepertoire HTBI primers, and CDR3 regions underwent Arm-PCR. MiXCR, applied by TCRdb to the multiplex PCR reads, yields one record per CDR3 protein. The repertoire holds some 250,000 distinct CDR3 sequences, approximately 20% seen once, with 12% to 15% in the top ten. These same records also appear under a second study, on T cells in Graves' hyperthyroidism and ophthalmopathy.

Specimen: peripheral blood mononuclear cells (PBMCs), collected at new diagnosis, from a patient treated with antithyroid drugs. The receptors were gathered from a woman aged 25 to 39 with Graves disease.

V is TRBV27 and J is TRBJ2-7, with D possibly being TRBD1 (7 bases). CDR3 size: 15 residues. Deletions cut 4 bases from V and 5 bases from J, with 18 bases between. Germline V lookup: CDR1 MNHEY, CDR2 SMNVEV (reference sequence). CDR3 protein: CASSSQGGGVHEQYF. The CDR3 bases are TGTGCCAGCAGTTCCCAGGGGGGTGGGGTTCACGAGCAGTACTTC.

This clonotype came up a few times. This may come from a read error, since a much larger clone is one base off. The chain links TRBV20-1 to TRBJ1-4, with a weak D call TRBD1 (5 bases). This CDR3 contains 17 residues. CDR1 is DFQATT and CDR2 is SNEGSKA in the germline V gene (reference sequence). The CDR3 region has the DNA TGCAGTGCGGGTGGTGTGGGAGGGTGGACAACTAATGGAAAACTGTTTTTT. Protein: CSAGGVGGWTTNGKLFF.

This clonotype occurred many times. The chain couples TRBV5-1 to TRBJ2-3, with a weak D call TRBD1 (6 bases). Per germline, CDR1 SGHRS and CDR2 YFSETQ. The CDR3 spans 13 residues. Deletions cut 3 bases from V and 6 bases from J, with 11 bases between. The CDR3 reads CASSWTTGDTQYF. The CDR3 DNA follows: TGCGCCAGCAGCTGGACCACAGGGGATACGCAGTATTTT. Complete variable domain (other parts from reference TRBV5-1 and TRBJ2-3): KAGVTQTPRYLIKTRGQQVTLSCSPISGHRSVSWYQQTPGQGLQFLFEYFSETQRNKGNFPGRFSGRQFSNSRSEMNVSTLELGDSALYLCASSWTTGDTQYFGPGTRLTVL.